Below, 29 T cell receptor beta chains from the same sample are listed, as sequenced in a study of human T cells and chemical hapten exposure. Time point given: patch test 1, 2 weeks after DPC sensitization. As to treatment: therapeutic diphenylcyclopropenone sensitization with weekly scalp DPC. A single record per CDR3 protein comes from TCRdb applying MiXCR to the RACE reads. This table has under 200,000 distinct CDR3 sequences, roughly 15% appearing once. Sequencing used whole blood, obtained in connection with sensitization to the hapten diphenylcyclopropenone (DPC). The receptors derive from a woman in her twenties or thirties with alopecia areata. Some clones in this sample may be carry-over from other donors' samples.

This sequence joins TRBV6-6 and TRBJ2-2, with 12 bases that match TRBD2. Looked up from germline, CDR1 is MNHNY and CDR2 is SVGAGI (reference sequence). The CDR3 runs to 19 residues. Trimming removed 4 bases from V and 4 bases from J; junction bases left unmatched: 13. The CDR3 DNA reads TGTGCCAGCAGTTTCTCCGGACTAGCGGGAACCCGAGGCACCGGGGAGCTGTTTTTT. It translates to CASSFSGLAGTRGTGELFF.

The chain links TRBV2 to TRBJ1-4; 7 nucleotides align to TRBD1. The ends lost 6 bases at V and 12 bases at J; junction bases unmatched: 7. Per the germline V gene, CDR1 is SNHLY and CDR2 is FYNNEI. This CDR3 spans 12 amino acids. As DNA, the CDR3 is TGTGCCAGCAGCTTACAGGGGAGACAACTGTTTTTT. Amino acids: CASSLQGRQLFF. The variable domain in full, with the rest retrieved from reference TRBV2 and TRBJ1-4, is EPEVTQTPSHQVTQMGQEVILRCVPISNHLYFYWYRQILGQKVEFLVSFYNNEISEKSEIFDDQFSVERPDGSNFTLKIRSTKLEDSAMYFCASSLQGRQLFFGSGTQLSVL.

This clonotype was counted at least ten times. The chain recombines TRBV5-4 with TRBJ1-1, with 8 bases aligning to TRBD1. The CDR3 is 12 amino acids. The ends lost 4 bases at V and 7 bases at J; junction bases unmatched: 3. The germline V gene encodes CDR1 SGHNT and CDR2 YYREEE (reference sequence). As DNA, the CDR3 is TGTGCCAGCAGCGGGGACAGGAGTGAAGCTTTCTTT. It yields the protein CASSGDRSEAFF. Drawing the rest from reference TRBV5-4 and TRBJ1-1, the complete variable domain is ETGVTQSPTHLIKTRGQQVTLRCSSQSGHNTVSWYQQALGQGPQFIFQYYREEENGRGNFPPRFSGLQFPNYSSELNVNALELDDSALYLCASSGDRSEAFFGQGTRLTVV.

A few counts support this clonotype. V and J are TRBV5-1 and TRBJ2-2; either TRBD1 or TRBD2 may fit D (5 bases each). CDR1 is SGHRS and CDR2 is YFSETQ in the germline V gene. CDR3 size: 15 residues. With 5 bases removed from V and 2 bases from J, the gap between germline ends came to 13 bases. The CDR3 region has the DNA TGCGCCAGCAGATCCGGGACGGCTAACACCGGGGAGCTGTTTTTT. Its protein is CASRSGTANTGELFF.

The table lists this clonotype with many counts. The chain is built from TRBV4-1 and TRBJ1-2; tentative D call: TRBD1 (5 bases). The germline V gene has CDR1 MGHRA and CDR2 YSYEKL. CDR3 length equals 15 residues. V dropped 0 bases and J dropped 6 bases, with 14 bases sitting between them. The chain's CDR3 is CASSQESSRGHGYTF. CDR3 sequence (DNA): TGCGCCAGCAGCCAAGAATCGTCTAGGGGCCATGGCTACACCTTC.

This chain uses TRBV28 with TRBJ2-7; D possibly corresponds to TRBD2 (6 bases). Germline CDR1 reads MDHEN; CDR2 reads SYDVKM. CDR3 length: 12 residues. Trimming pared 9 bases from V and 7 bases from J, leaving 16 bases between. CDR3 loop: CASGVLGREQYF. The DNA of the CDR3 is TGTGCCAGTGGAGTACTGGGGAGGGAGCAGTACTTC.

This clonotype has more than one count but fewer than ten. The V and J genes are TRBV6-4 and TRBJ2-1; D is undetermined. The CDR3 covers 13 residues. CDR1 is MRHNA and CDR2 is SNTAGT in the germline V gene. Between the trimmed V and J ends, which lost 2 bases and 6 bases, there was a span of 8 bases. This CDR3 reads CASSDRRSNEQFF. The CDR3 DNA sequence: TGTGCCAGCAGTGACAGACGGTCCAATGAGCAGTTCTTC.

CDR3 coding DNA: TGTGCCAGCCTAAAAAGGGGACTGTCCTACGAGCAGTACTTC. Protein: CASLKRGLSYEQYF. The V and J genes are TRBV13 and TRBJ2-7; the D gene is possibly TRBD2 (6 bases). The V and J ends lost 8 bases and 1 base respectively, with 15 bases between them. CDR1 is PRHDT, CDR2 FYEKMQ, per germline (reference sequence). The CDR3 contains 14 residues.

The chain carries TRBV10-3 and TRBJ1-2; no reliable D call. Germline loops: CDR1 ENHRY, CDR2 SYGVKD. This CDR3 region has 13 residues. V shed 10 bases and J shed 5 bases, with 17 bases lying between them. The CDR3 DNA sequence: TGTGCCACCCGTCCAGTAGTCCCGTATGGCTACACCTTC. It yields the protein CATRPVVPYGYTF.

The genes are TRBV11-3 and TRBJ2-3; D may be TRBD2 (5 bases). V was pared by 5 bases and J by 6 bases, with 18 bases between. Germline-derived CDR1 and CDR2 are SGHNT and YENEEA. The length of the CDR3 is 15 residues. The CDR3 reads CASSGSRARGDTQYF. The CDR3 DNA reads TGTGCCAGCAGCGGGAGCCGGGCAAGAGGGGATACGCAGTATTTT.

This clonotype has more than one count but fewer than ten. This chain uses TRBV27 with TRBJ2-7, with 8 bases matching TRBD2. This CDR3 is built from 14 residues. Germline V gives CDR1 MNHEY, CDR2 SMNVEV (reference sequence). With 2 bases clipped from V and 6 bases from J, the junction kept 6 bases outside the gene matches. The CDR3 is CASSLTVGGGEQYF. Written as DNA, the CDR3 is TGTGCCAGCAGTTTAACTGTCGGGGGGGGCGAGCAGTACTTC.

This clonotype was seen many times. The V and J genes are TRBV5-6 and TRBJ2-7, with 10 bases lining up with TRBD1. J gave up 13 bases and V 3 bases, and 4 bases lay outside the gene matches. Germline V gene lookup returns CDR1 SGHDT and CDR2 YYEEEE. The CDR3 length is 11 residues. The CDR3: CASSSDRGEYF. The CDR3 coding sequence is TGTGCCAGCAGCTCGGACAGGGGGGAATACTTC.

The gene calls are TRBV19 and TRBJ2-1; D call uncertain. V gave up 4 bases and J gave up 4 bases, with 8 bases separating them. CDR1 LNHDA and CDR2 SQIVND come from the germline V gene (reference sequence). The CDR3 is made up of 13 amino acids. The CDR3 loop reads CASSTGPYNEQFF. The CDR3, as DNA: TGTGCCAGTAGTACTGGACCTTACAATGAGCAGTTCTTC.

This clonotype has a handful of counts. V is TRBV19 and J is TRBJ2-7, with 7 bases fitting TRBD1. This CDR3 has 14 amino acids. Germline CDR1 is LNHDA and CDR2 is SQIVND (reference sequence). V lost 4 bases to trimming and J lost 6 bases; unmatched junction nucleotides: 9. CDR3 region: CASSNPDRLGEQYF. DNA for the CDR3: TGTGCCAGTAGTAACCCGGACAGGCTTGGCGAGCAGTACTTC.

The rearrangement joins TRBV11-3 to TRBJ2-1; 13 positions agree with TRBD2. CDR3 length: 17 amino acids. CDR1 SGHNT and CDR2 YENEEA come from the germline V gene. V was pared by 0 bases and J by 5 bases, with 4 bases of the junction left unmatched. The chain's CDR3 is CASSLEGTSGANNEQFF. CDR3 sequence (DNA): TGTGCCAGCAGCTTAGAAGGGACTAGCGGGGCTAACAATGAGCAGTTCTTC.

This clonotype was seen a few times. The chain employs TRBV2 and TRBJ1-1, with 7 positions matching TRBD1. Germline assignment: CDR1 SNHLY and CDR2 FYNNEI. This CDR3 comprises 12 residues. The V segment lost 6 bases and the J segment 7 bases; nucleotides outside the gene matches: 5. CDR3 nucleotide sequence: TGTGCCAGCAGGGAGGACAGGAATGAAGCTTTCTTT. It codes for CASREDRNEAFF.

The chain is built from TRBV20-1 and TRBJ2-7, with D perhaps matching TRBD1 or TRBD2 (5 bases each). Trimming took off 5 bases at V and 4 bases at J, with 21 bases between the two ends. The CDR3 loop spans 15 amino acids. Germline V gene data show CDR1 as DFQATT and CDR2 as SNEGSKA (reference sequence). CDR3 bases: TGCAGTGCTGATGGATCCGGGACCAGCATTTACGAGCAGTACTTC. This translates into CSADGSGTSIYEQYF.

The J gene is TRBJ2-3, the V gene TRBV28; D could derive from TRBD1 or TRBD2 (5 bases each). The CDR3 consists of 15 residues. V lost 5 bases and J 0 bases, leaving 12 bases between the germline ends. The germline V gene encodes CDR1 MDHEN and CDR2 SYDVKM. In DNA form, the CDR3 reads TGTGCCAGCAGTGGGGGACGGATTAGCACAGATACGCAGTATTTT. It translates to CASSGGRISTDTQYF. Drawing the rest from reference TRBV28 and TRBJ2-3, the complete variable domain is DVKVTQSSRYLVKRTGEKVFLECVQDMDHENMFWYRQDPGLGLRLIYFSYDVKMKEKGDIPEGYSVSREKKERFSLILESASTNQTSMYLCASSGGRISTDTQYFGPGTRLTVL.

This clonotype was counted between two and nine times. The chain is built from TRBV6-2 or TRBV6-3 and TRBJ2-7; D is perhaps TRBD2 (6 bases). The CDR3 covers 14 residues. V gave up 2 bases and J gave up 0 bases, with 8 bases separating them. Germline-derived CDR1 and CDR2 are MNHEY and SVGEGT. The chain's CDR3 is CASSYLDYSYEQYF. The CDR3 nucleotides read TGTGCCAGCAGTTACCTGGACTACTCCTACGAGCAGTACTTC.

There are a few counts of this clonotype. The V call is TRBV7-2, the J call TRBJ2-3, with D perhaps TRBD2 (5 bases). Germline-derived CDR1 and CDR2 are SGHTA and FQGNSA. This CDR3 comprises 15 residues. V was trimmed by 2 bases and J by 1 base, leaving 10 bases between them. The CDR3 reads CASSLYKGGTDTQYF. The CDR3 bases are TGTGCCAGCAGCTTATATAAGGGAGGCACAGATACGCAGTATTTT.

The table lists this clonotype with a few counts. The chain is built from TRBV5-6 and TRBJ1-2; D remains unclear. V lost 0 bases and J 7 bases, leaving 10 bases between the germline ends. Germline V gene data show CDR1 as SGHDT and CDR2 as YYEEEE. CDR3 length: 13 residues. The CDR3 DNA reads TGTGCCAGCAGCTTGGGGACGGTCCGTGGCTACACCTTC. It specifies CASSLGTVRGYTF.

This clonotype was detected many times. The chain has TRBV4-3 and TRBJ1-2, with 8 bases identical to TRBD1. This CDR3 is built from 15 residues. J gave up 4 bases and V 0 bases, and 4 bases lay outside the gene matches. CDR1 and CDR2 from the germline V gene are LGHNA and YSLEER. The DNA for the CDR3 is TGCGCCAGCAGCCAAGATCTCACAGGGGGCTATGGCTACACCTTC. Translated, it gives CASSQDLTGGYGYTF.

A few counts support this clonotype. The rearrangement links TRBV7-2 to TRBJ1-2, with D unclear. The V gene's germline CDR1 is SGHTA and CDR2 FQGNSA. The CDR3 runs to 14 residues. Trimming left V 0 bases short and J 6 bases short, with 11 bases between. CDR3 in DNA: TGTGCCAGCAGCTTAGCAGGGTTCCGGGATGGCTACACCTTC. Protein sequence: CASSLAGFRDGYTF.

This clonotype occurred many times. The chain employs TRBV5-1 and TRBJ2-5; D unresolved. The CDR3 has 14 residues. Per germline, CDR1 SGHRS and CDR2 YFSETQ. V was shortened by 4 bases and J by 1 base, with 11 bases between the two germline ends. For the CDR3, the DNA is TGCGCCAGCAGCCCGCTCCTCCGCCAAGAGACCCAGTACTTC. Protein product: CASSPLLRQETQYF.

This clonotype was detected a few times. This chain links TRBV10-3 with TRBJ2-3, with a weak D call TRBD2 (6 bases). The CDR3 is 15 residues long. The germline V gene encodes CDR1 ENHRY and CDR2 SYGVKD. Between the trimmed V and J ends, which lost 2 bases and 2 bases, there was a span of 11 bases. The CDR3 region has the DNA TGTGCCATCAGTGAGCCCCGGACTATCACAGATACGCAGTATTTT. Translation gives CAISEPRTITDTQYF.

This clonotype appeared many times. The rearrangement joins TRBV6-5 to TRBJ1-1; D is undetermined. V dropped 0 bases and J dropped 10 bases, with 15 bases sitting between them. This CDR3 region has 14 residues. Germline CDR1 is MNHEY and CDR2 is SVGAGI. The DNA of the CDR3 is TGTGCCAGCAGTTACTCGAGGATCTTGTCTGGAGCTTTCTTT. Translation: CASSYSRILSGAFF.

V gene TRBV6-6 combines with J gene TRBJ1-1; D unresolved. The CDR3 totals 12 residues. Germline CDR1 and CDR2: MNHNY and SVGAGI (reference sequence). V was trimmed by 0 bases and J by 7 bases, leaving 6 bases between them. The CDR3 loop is CASSYSTDEAFF. In nucleotides, the CDR3 is TGTGCCAGCAGTTACTCGACGGATGAAGCTTTCTTT.

CDR3 DNA: TGCAGTGCTGACAGGGCGGGCACTGAAGCTTTCTTT. This sequence encodes CSADRAGTEAFF. J is TRBJ1-1 and V is TRBV20-1, with TRBD1 identical over 7 bases. Germline lookup yields CDR1 DFQATT and CDR2 SNEGSKA (reference sequence). Trimming removed 5 bases from V and 4 bases from J; junction bases left unmatched: 4. The CDR3 is made up of 12 amino acids.

Many counts were recorded for this clonotype. This sequence joins TRBV28 and TRBJ1-4; no reliable D call. Trimming pared 6 bases from V and 2 bases from J, leaving 7 bases between. The CDR3 is made up of 13 amino acids. Per the germline V gene, CDR1 is MDHEN and CDR2 is SYDVKM. CDR3 bases: TGTGCCAGCAGAACGGGTACTAATGAAAAACTGTTTTTT. The encoded protein is CASRTGTNEKLFF.